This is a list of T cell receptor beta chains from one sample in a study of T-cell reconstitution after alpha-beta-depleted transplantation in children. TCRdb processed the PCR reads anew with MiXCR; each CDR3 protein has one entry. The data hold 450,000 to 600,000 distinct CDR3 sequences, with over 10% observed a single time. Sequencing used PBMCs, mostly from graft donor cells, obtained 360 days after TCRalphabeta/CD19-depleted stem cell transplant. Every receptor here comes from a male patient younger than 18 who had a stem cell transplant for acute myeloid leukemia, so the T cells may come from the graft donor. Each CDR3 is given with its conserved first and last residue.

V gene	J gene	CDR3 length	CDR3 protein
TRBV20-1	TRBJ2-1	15	CSARGTGGWDNEQFF
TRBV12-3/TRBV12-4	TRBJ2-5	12	CASGKTLETQYF
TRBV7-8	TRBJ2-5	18	CASSSNIWGGGGGETQYF
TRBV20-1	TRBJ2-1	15	CSAESGTGAYNEQFF
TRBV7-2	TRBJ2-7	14	CASSMEDRVSEQYF
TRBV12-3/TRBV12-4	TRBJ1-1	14	CASTSTAMNTEAFF
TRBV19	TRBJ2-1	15	CASSINRGAQREQFF
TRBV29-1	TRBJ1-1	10	CSAMNTEAFF
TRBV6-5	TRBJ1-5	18	CASSRFRQGAGSDQPQHF
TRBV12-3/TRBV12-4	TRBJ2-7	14	CASSFGGQKYEQYF
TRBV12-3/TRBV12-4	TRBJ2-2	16	CASSPRTTGDTGELFF
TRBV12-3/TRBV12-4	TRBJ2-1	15	CASSGSGRAGNEQFF
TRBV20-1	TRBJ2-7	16	CSAARTGQGRPYEQYF
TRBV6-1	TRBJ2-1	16	CASRRDGLSSYNEQFF
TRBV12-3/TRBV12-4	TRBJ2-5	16	CASSLMRLAGVETQYF
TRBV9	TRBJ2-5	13	CASSSNPQETQYF
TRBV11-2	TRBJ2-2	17	CASSLGTSGANTGELFF
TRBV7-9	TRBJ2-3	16	CASSFSLGISTDTQYF
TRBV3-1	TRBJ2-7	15	CASSEGLVGFYEQYF
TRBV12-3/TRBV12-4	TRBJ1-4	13	CASSLGTKEKLFF
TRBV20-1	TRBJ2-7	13	CSAIAARSYEQYF
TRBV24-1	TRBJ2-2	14	CATSDFSEIGELFF